This entry is about one TCR beta chain. Authors' processing steps: It was from reference gene primer amplification that nucleated cell counts were estimated. Assay used: immunoSEQ multiplex PCR; TCRdb lists only in-frame clones, some missing. V, J and clone size were drawn from that table, and D and trimming were deduced from the DNA. Among about 130,000 clones, over 75% were seen once, and the ten largest hold about an eighth. The sample belongs to a study of blood T cell repertoires in COVID-19. Across the whole study: Samples of COVID-19 (acute and convalescent) were obtained from the United States, Italy and Spain.

Sequenced material: peripheral blood. This TCR was recovered from a man aged 60-69 years with acute or convalescent COVID-19.

The CDR3 loop reads CASSPGVRAGEVGEQFF. As DNA, the CDR3 is TGTGCCAGCAGCCCCGGGGTAAGAGCGGGAGAGGTCGGGGAGCAGTTCTTC. The J gene is TRBJ2-1, the V gene TRBV11-2; 8 bases line up with TRBD2. Trimming at V came to 5 bases and at J to 10 bases, leaving 19 bases not matched to a gene. CDR3 length: 17 residues. Germline V lookup: CDR1 SGHAT, CDR2 FQNNGV. The variable domain in full, completed from reference TRBV11-2 and TRBJ2-1, reads EAGVAQSPRYKIIEKRQSVAFWCNPISGHATLYWYQQILGQGPKLLIQFQNNGVVDDSQLPKDRFSAERLKGVDSTLKIQPAKLEDSAVYLCASSPGVRAGEVGEQFFGPGTRLTVL.